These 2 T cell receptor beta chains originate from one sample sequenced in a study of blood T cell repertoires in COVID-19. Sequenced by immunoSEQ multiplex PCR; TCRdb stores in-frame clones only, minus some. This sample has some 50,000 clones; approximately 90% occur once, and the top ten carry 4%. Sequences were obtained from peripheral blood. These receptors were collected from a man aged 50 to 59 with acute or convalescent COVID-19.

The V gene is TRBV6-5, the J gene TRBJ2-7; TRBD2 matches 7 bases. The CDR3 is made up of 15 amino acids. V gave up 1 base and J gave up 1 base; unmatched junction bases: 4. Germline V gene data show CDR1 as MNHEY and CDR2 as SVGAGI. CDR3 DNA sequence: TGTGCCAGCAGTTACTTTGCGGGAGAGTCCTACGAGCAGTACTTC. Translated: CASSYFAGESYEQYF.

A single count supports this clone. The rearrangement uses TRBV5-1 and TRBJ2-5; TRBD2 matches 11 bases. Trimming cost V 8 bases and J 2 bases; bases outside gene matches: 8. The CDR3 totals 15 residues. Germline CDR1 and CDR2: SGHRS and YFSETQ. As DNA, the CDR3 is TGCGCCAGGGGCCGGGGGACTAGCGGACAAGAGACCCAGTACTTC. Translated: CARGRGTSGQETQYF.